The entry that follows covers one T cell receptor beta chain sequence. The antigen is not known. These data belong to a study of PD-1 blockade in classical Hodgkin lymphoma. The CDR3 is 15 amino acids. CDR1 MNHEY and CDR2 SMNVEV come from the germline V gene (reference sequence). V was clipped by 2 bases and J by 2 bases, with 10 bases between them. The time point here: cycle 4 day 1 (C4D1), after more than five weeks of nivolumab. All patients experienced relapse after autologous stem cell transplantation, and brentuximab vedotin exposure was variable. Libraries were prepared by immunoSEQ multiplex PCR; TCRdb keeps only in-frame clonotypes and omits some of them. In the table there are more than 85,000 clones, roughly nine tenths of which are singletons. General observations from the study: Still unresolved is the cause of the repertoire differences, which may be disease activity or prior therapy. At C4D1, TCR diversity had climbed significantly for CD4+ cells, though not for CD8+ cells.

V gene TRBV27 combines with J gene TRBJ2-1, with D unresolved. The source is a human donor with classical Hodgkin lymphoma. The starting material was peripheral blood mononuclear cells (PBMCs), obtained before the fourth cycle of nivolumab. CDR3 residues: CASSLTGAPYNEQFF. DNA of the CDR3: TGTGCCAGCAGTTTAACGGGTGCCCCCTACAATGAGCAGTTCTTC.